Following are 30 T cell receptor beta chains from one sample sequenced in a study of T cell responses to AZD1222 COVID-19 vaccine. Clones were read by immunoSEQ multiplex PCR, and TCRdb kept only the in-frame ones, dropping some. This table holds some 95,000 clones, around 87% found once. The sample here was peripheral blood, taken 28 days after the second AZD1222 dose. These receptors all stem from an adult who received the AZD1222 COVID-19 vaccine.

This clone came up once. This chain connects TRBV7-3 to TRBJ2-2; D uncertain. Germline V gene lookup returns CDR1 SGHTA and CDR2 FQGTGA. The CDR3 length is 15 residues. Trimming left V 1 base short and J 1 base short, with 7 bases between. For the CDR3, the DNA is TGTGCCAGCAGCTTAAATGGCCTGAACACCGGGGAGCTGTTTTTT. Its protein is CASSLNGLNTGELFF.

This clone was observed a few times. The chain employs TRBV11-3 and TRBJ2-1; D gene uncertain. Trimming pared 3 bases from V and 6 bases from J, leaving 9 bases between. The CDR3 totals 13 residues. Germline loops: CDR1 SGHNT, CDR2 YENEEA. CDR3 DNA sequence: TGTGCCAGCAGCTTCGAAACTGGCAATGAGCAGTTCTTC. This codes for CASSFETGNEQFF.

The chain combines TRBV11-2 with TRBJ2-2; 10 bases align to TRBD2. This CDR3 comprises 15 residues. The trim removed 6 bases at V and 1 base at J, leaving 2 bases unmatched. Germline V gene data show CDR1 as SGHAT and CDR2 as FQNNGV. DNA of the CDR3: TGTGCCAGCAGTCCTAGCGGGAGGAACACCGGGGAGCTGTTTTTT. It is translated as CASSPSGRNTGELFF.

The chain couples TRBV29-1 to TRBJ1-2; no firm D call. CDR1 SQVTM and CDR2 ANQGSEA come from the germline V gene. Trimming took 7 bases from V and 3 from J, leaving 12 bases between them. The CDR3 totals 12 residues. The CDR3 region is CSAVGQDYGYTF. For the CDR3, the DNA is TGCAGCGCCGTTGGGCAGGACTATGGCTACACCTTC. The variable domain in full, completed from reference TRBV29-1 and TRBJ1-2, reads SAVISQKPSRDICQRGTSLTIQCQVDSQVTMMFWYRQQPGQSLTLIATANQGSEATYESGFVIDKFPISRPNLTFSTLTVSNMSPEDSSIYLCSAVGQDYGYTFGSGTRLTVV.

The CDR3 sequence: CASSPRTGKDEQYF. In DNA form, the CDR3 reads TGTGCCAGCAGCCCAAGGACAGGGAAGGACGAGCAGTACTTC. The chain uses TRBV11-3 and TRBJ2-7; TRBD1 matches at 8 bases. This CDR3 is built from 14 residues. V shed 5 bases and J 5 bases; nucleotides not matched to a gene: 8. Germline values: CDR1 SGHNT, CDR2 YENEEA.

J is TRBJ1-1 and V is TRBV7-9, with 8 bases fitting TRBD1. Trimming took 7 bases from V and 3 from J; bases not matched to a gene: 7. Per the germline V gene, CDR1 is SEHNR and CDR2 is FQNEAQ (reference sequence). The CDR3 totals 14 residues. CDR3 sequence: CASNQGATDTEAFF. In DNA, the CDR3 is TGTGCCAGCAACCAGGGGGCGACGGACACTGAAGCTTTCTTT.

The genes are TRBV6-5 and TRBJ2-7; tentative D call: TRBD2 (6 bases). V dropped 6 bases and J dropped 1 base, with 13 bases sitting between them. Germline loops: CDR1 MNHEY, CDR2 SVGAGI. The CDR3 runs to 14 residues. CDR3 residues: CASSWGESSYEQYF. The CDR3 DNA sequence: TGTGCCAGCAGCTGGGGGGAGAGTTCCTACGAGCAGTACTTC.

The chain has TRBV29-1 and TRBJ1-1; no clear D. Germline V CDR1 and CDR2: SQVTM, ANQGSEA. This CDR3 has 13 residues. V lost 4 bases, J lost 1 base, and 10 bases lay in between. The CDR3 DNA follows: TGCAGCGTTGGGAGGCTTCCGAACACTGAAGCTTTCTTT. Its protein is CSVGRLPNTEAFF.

The chain recombines TRBV24-1 with TRBJ2-1; TRBD1 or TRBD2 may be the D gene (5 bases each). Germline lookup yields CDR1 KGHDR and CDR2 SFDVKD. Trimming left V 3 bases short and J 3 bases short, with 14 bases between. This CDR3 comprises 16 residues. The CDR3 is CATSDAMGRIYNEQFF. CDR3 sequence (DNA): TGTGCCACCAGTGATGCAATGGGACGGATCTACAATGAGCAGTTCTTC.

J is TRBJ2-5 and V is TRBV29-1; D possibly uses TRBD1 or TRBD2 (6 bases each). This CDR3 is 14 amino acids long. V was shortened by 4 bases and J by 5 bases, with 17 bases between the two germline ends. Germline CDR1 reads SQVTM; CDR2 reads ANQGSEA. The CDR3 reads CSVGVGGQGETQYF. CDR3 sequence (DNA): TGCAGCGTTGGGGTTGGGGGGCAGGGGGAGACCCAGTACTTC.

The chain joins TRBV18 to TRBJ2-2; D not certain. This CDR3 is 14 amino acids long. Germline V CDR1 and CDR2: KGHSH, LQKENI. V was trimmed by 2 bases and J by 6 bases, leaving 10 bases between them. CDR3 DNA sequence: TGTGCCAGCTCACCAGTGGACGGGCCCGGGGAGCTGTTTTTT. Translation: CASSPVDGPGELFF.

This chain links TRBV9 with TRBJ2-1, with D uncertain. Germline V CDR1 and CDR2: SGDLS, YYNGEE. Trimming took off 4 bases at V and 5 bases at J, with 13 bases between the two ends. The CDR3 has 14 amino acids. CDR3 sequence reads: CASSTPTIHNEQFF. The CDR3 DNA sequence: TGTGCCAGCAGCACCCCGACGATCCACAATGAGCAGTTCTTC.

The chain couples TRBV6-2 or TRBV6-3 to TRBJ1-2; D ambiguous. Deletions cut 5 bases from V and 2 bases from J, with 9 bases between. Germline V gene data show CDR1 as MNHEY and CDR2 as SVGEGT. This CDR3 has 13 amino acids. CDR3 residues: CASSPDRNYGYTF. The CDR3 DNA sequence: TGTGCCAGCAGTCCAGATCGGAACTATGGCTACACCTTC.

This chain links TRBV2 with TRBJ2-3; the match to TRBD2 covers 9 bases. This CDR3 comprises 19 residues. The V gene's germline CDR1 is SNHLY and CDR2 FYNNEI. V dropped 3 bases and J dropped 2; count of bases not matched to a gene: 15. The CDR3 loop reads CASSESMFPAGGHTDTQYF. As DNA, the CDR3 is TGTGCCAGCAGTGAGAGTATGTTTCCGGCGGGGGGGCACACAGATACGCAGTATTTT.

The CDR3, as DNA: TGTGCCAGCAGCGAGCAGGGGGCGTTCGGAAACACCATATATTTT. This codes for CASSEQGAFGNTIYF. The V call is TRBV9, the J call TRBJ1-3, with TRBD1 matching 8 bases. J lost 4 bases, V lost 3 bases, and 6 bases had no gene match. The CDR3 sequence is 15 residues long. In germline, CDR1 is SGDLS, CDR2 YYNGEE.

CDR3 sequence: CASSVGPAGANQPQHF. The CDR3 nucleotides are TGTGCCAGCAGTGTGGGCCCTGCGGGGGCTAATCAGCCCCAGCATTTT. The V call is TRBV6-6, the J call TRBJ1-5; perhaps TRBD1 as D (6 bases). V lost 5 bases and J 4 bases, leaving 18 bases between the germline ends. CDR1 and CDR2 from the germline V gene are MNHNY and SVGAGI (reference sequence). The CDR3 runs to 16 residues.

The chain is built from TRBV5-1 and TRBJ1-1; D unresolved. Per the germline V gene, CDR1 is SGHRS and CDR2 is YFSETQ. V was pared by 0 bases and J by 1 base, with 7 bases between. This CDR3 spans 14 amino acids. The CDR3 nucleotides are TGCGCCAGCAGCTTGGCCCCGGAGAACACTGAAGCTTTCTTT. This codes for CASSLAPENTEAFF.

This chain uses TRBV30 with TRBJ1-4, with D possibly matching TRBD1 (5 bases). Germline CDR1 and CDR2: GTSNPN and SVGIG (reference sequence). This CDR3 comprises 13 residues. V lost 3 bases to trimming and J lost 7 bases, with 12 bases between them. The CDR3 loop is CAWRGRVFEKLFF. The CDR3 nucleotides read TGTGCCTGGAGAGGCAGGGTATTTGAAAAACTGTTTTTT.

Turning to this clone: The junction differs from germline at one of its ends, possibly a read error. The V gene is TRBV7-7, the J gene TRBJ2-1, with 7 bases that match TRBD2. This CDR3 comprises 15 residues. Germline CDR1 and CDR2: SSHAT and FNYEAQ (reference sequence). As DNA, the CDR3 is TGTGCTAGCAGCTTAGATGCAACGGCGGGGGATGAGCAGTTCTTC. Translated: CASSLDATAGDEQFF. The whole variable domain, remainder taken from reference TRBV7-7 and TRBJ2-1, is GAGVSQSPRYKVTKRGQDVTLRCDPISSHATLYWYQQALGQGPEFLTYFNYEAQPDKSGLPSDRFSAERPEGSISTLTIQRTEQRDSAMYRCASSLDATAGDEQFFGPGTRLTVL.

The chain uses TRBV27 and TRBJ1-2, with no clear D. Looked up from germline, CDR1 is MNHEY and CDR2 is SMNVEV (reference sequence). This CDR3 has 15 residues. V shed 5 bases and J shed 4 bases, with 17 bases lying between them. CDR3 nucleotides: TGTGCCAGCAGTCGCGGGCCCGAGGGTATCTATGGCTACACCTTC. This sequence encodes CASSRGPEGIYGYTF.

The V gene is TRBV7-9, the J gene TRBJ2-4, with D perhaps TRBD1 (6 bases). The germline V gene encodes CDR1 SEHNR and CDR2 FQNEAQ (reference sequence). The CDR3 extends over 14 amino acids. With 6 bases removed from V and 7 bases from J, the gap between germline ends came to 16 bases. The CDR3 sequence: CASSYRAGTNIQYF. Written as DNA, the CDR3 is TGTGCCAGCAGTTACAGGGCTGGGACGAACATTCAGTACTTC.

CDR3 in amino acids: CSVQEGAGEEETQYF. Written as DNA, the CDR3 is TGCAGCGTTCAGGAAGGAGCGGGAGAGGAAGAGACCCAGTACTTC. The rearrangement links TRBV29-1 to TRBJ2-5, with 8 nucleotides matching TRBD2. The CDR3 covers 15 residues. The germline V gene encodes CDR1 SQVTM and CDR2 ANQGSEA. Trimming at V came to 5 bases and at J to 3 bases, leaving 11 bases not matched to a gene.

The chain is built from TRBV19 and TRBJ1-5, with a possible D match to TRBD1 (5 bases). Trimming removed 5 bases from V and 2 bases from J, with 13 bases in between. The CDR3 has 15 amino acids. The V gene's germline CDR1 is LNHDA and CDR2 SQIVND (reference sequence). In DNA, the CDR3 is TGTGCCAGTAGTGACCCTCAGGGTCGCAATCAGCCCCAGCATTTT. Amino acids: CASSDPQGRNQPQHF.

V gene TRBV6-5 combines with J gene TRBJ2-5; 9 bases map to TRBD1. This CDR3 has 15 amino acids. The V gene's germline CDR1 is MNHEY and CDR2 SVGAGI. The V segment lost 6 bases and the J segment 1 base; nucleotides outside the gene matches: 6. For the CDR3, the DNA is TGTGCCAGCAGAATGACAGGGGGTACCCAAGAGACCCAGTACTTC. This encodes CASRMTGGTQETQYF.

The chain is built from TRBV2 and TRBJ2-7, with D perhaps TRBD1 or TRBD2 (6 bases each). Trimming left V 0 bases short and J 3 bases short, with 9 bases between. The CDR3 totals 14 residues. Germline V gene sequence: CDR1 SNHLY, CDR2 FYNNEI. The CDR3 region has the DNA TGTGCCAGCAGTGAAGCCGGGGGCTACTACGAGCAGTACTTC. Amino acids: CASSEAGGYYEQYF.

The chain uses TRBV11-3 and TRBJ2-5, with 14 positions matching TRBD2. CDR3 size: 16 residues. J lost 2 bases, V lost 5 bases, and 4 bases had no gene match. Germline CDR1 is SGHNT and CDR2 is YENEEA. The CDR3 loop is CASSDRLAGGQETQYF. CDR3 in DNA: TGTGCCAGCAGCGACCGACTAGCGGGGGGGCAAGAGACCCAGTACTTC.

Regarding this clone: Other nucleotide sequences in the sample specify the same CDR3. The chain uses TRBV28 and TRBJ1-2; 7 nucleotides match TRBD1. Germline loops: CDR1 MDHEN, CDR2 SYDVKM. The V and J ends lost 6 bases and 5 bases, in that order; junction bases with no gene match: 9. This CDR3 has 14 amino acids. The CDR3 DNA follows: TGTGCCAGCAGGGGAGGGGGCTTAATGTATGGCTACACCTTC. Its translation is CASRGGGLMYGYTF.

This chain links TRBV9 with TRBJ1-2; D is undetermined. Trimming took 1 base from V and 4 from J, leaving 17 bases between them. The CDR3 totals 16 residues. CDR1 and CDR2 (germline): SGDLS, YYNGEE. The CDR3, as DNA: TGTGCCAGCAGCGTATCTAGTCCGGGAGGCCCCTATGGCTACACCTTC. The encoded protein is CASSVSSPGGPYGYTF.

V is TRBV2 and J is TRBJ1-1; D gene ambiguous. From germline, CDR1 is SNHLY and CDR2 FYNNEI. The V end lost 1 base, the J end lost 0 bases, and 3 bases lay between the germline ends. This CDR3 region has 13 residues. The CDR3: CASSEEVNTEAFF. In DNA, the CDR3 is TGTGCCAGCAGTGAAGAGGTGAACACTGAAGCTTTCTTT.

The gene calls are TRBV29-1 and TRBJ2-7; TRBD1 might be the D (6 bases). The V and J ends lost 5 bases and 1 base respectively, with 18 bases between them. CDR1 is SQVTM and CDR2 is ANQGSEA in the germline V gene. This CDR3 is built from 15 residues. DNA of the CDR3: TGCAGCGTTTCGGACAGTTCGGCGGTATCCTACGAGCAGTACTTC. This sequence encodes CSVSDSSAVSYEQYF.